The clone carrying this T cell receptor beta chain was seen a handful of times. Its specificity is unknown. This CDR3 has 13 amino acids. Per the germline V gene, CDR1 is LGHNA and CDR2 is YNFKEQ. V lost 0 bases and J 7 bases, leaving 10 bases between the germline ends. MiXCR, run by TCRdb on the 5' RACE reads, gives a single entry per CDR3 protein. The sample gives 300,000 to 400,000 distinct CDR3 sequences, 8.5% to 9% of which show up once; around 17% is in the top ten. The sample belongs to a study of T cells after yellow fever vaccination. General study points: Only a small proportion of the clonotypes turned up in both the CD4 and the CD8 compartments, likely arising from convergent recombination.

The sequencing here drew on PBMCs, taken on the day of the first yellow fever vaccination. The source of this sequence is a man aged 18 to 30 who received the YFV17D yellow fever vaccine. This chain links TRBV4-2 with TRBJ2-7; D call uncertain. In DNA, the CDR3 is TGTGCCAGCAGCCAAGATATAGTGGGAGAGCAGTACTTC. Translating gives CASSQDIVGEQYF.